The 18 T cell receptor beta chains in this list originate from one sample, sequenced in a study of blood T cell repertoires in COVID-19. The method was immunoSEQ multiplex PCR; TCRdb's version includes in-frame clones alone and lacks a portion of them. The sample includes about 170,000 clones, around 83% of them seen just once. The sample comprised peripheral blood. These receptors all come from a woman of 80 years or more in a cohort sampled during active or convalescent COVID-19.

This chain links TRBV10-3 with TRBJ1-1; 11 nucleotides agree with TRBD1. Losses at the gene ends were 4 bases for V and 8 bases for J; bases not matched to a gene: 6. The germline V gene encodes CDR1 ENHRY and CDR2 SYGVKD. The CDR3 contains 14 residues. The CDR3 DNA reads TGTGCCATCAGTGTGCCGGGACAGGGGGGAGAAGCTTTCTTT. This encodes CAISVPGQGGEAFF.

The gene calls are TRBV3-1 (or the pseudogene TRBV3-2) and TRBJ1-2, with TRBD1 matching over 8 bases. J was trimmed by 9 bases and V by 4 bases; bases with no gene match: 7. The CDR3 length is 13 residues. Germline assignment: CDR1 LGHDT and CDR2 YNNKEL (reference sequence). The CDR3 nucleotides are TGTGCCAGCAGCCCAGGACAGGGAGCGAGCTACACCTTC. It yields the protein CASSPGQGASYTF.

The V call is TRBV11-3, the J call TRBJ2-2; no clear D. The length of the CDR3 is 20 residues. CDR1 and CDR2 from the germline V gene are SGHNT and YENEEA. The V gene lost 2 bases and the J gene lost 4 bases, with 26 bases spanning the gap. CDR3 in DNA: TGTGCCAGCAGCTTATGGCCTTATTTTGTTGGCCCTAGAGCCACCGGGGAGCTGTTTTTT. This codes for CASSLWPYFVGPRATGELFF.

This chain links TRBV7-6 with TRBJ2-7; 7 positions agree with TRBD1. The CDR3 length is 15 residues. The germline V gene encodes CDR1 SGHVS and CDR2 FNYEAQ. The junction had 11 bases not matched to a gene; V was cut back by 6 bases and J by 3 bases. The CDR3 DNA reads TGTGCCAGCAGTCAACCGGGACAGACATACTACGAGCAGTACTTC. Amino acids: CASSQPGQTYYEQYF.

V is TRBV7-6 and J is TRBJ2-7, with 8 bases lining up with TRBD2. The CDR3 length is 15 residues. The germline V gene encodes CDR1 SGHVS and CDR2 FNYEAQ. The V segment lost 1 base and the J segment 4 bases; nucleotides outside the gene matches: 6. The CDR3 DNA is TGTGCCAGCAGCTTAGAGGCGGGGGGCGCTTACGAGCAGTACTTC. Its protein product is CASSLEAGGAYEQYF.

The rearrangement links TRBV19 to TRBJ1-4; D is ambiguous. Per the germline V gene, CDR1 is LNHDA and CDR2 is SQIVND (reference sequence). CDR3 length: 14 amino acids. V dropped 4 bases and J dropped 0 bases, with 6 bases sitting between them. The CDR3 DNA reads as TGTGCCAGTAGTACCACGGCAACTAATGAAAAACTGTTTTTT. It codes for CASSTTATNEKLFF.

This chain connects TRBV7-9 to TRBJ1-1; TRBD1 matches at 8 bases. Trimming at V came to 6 bases and at J to 1 base, leaving 7 bases not matched to a gene. Germline loops: CDR1 SEHNR, CDR2 FQNEAQ (reference sequence). This CDR3 contains 15 residues. CDR3 region: CASRPWTGQNTEAFF. CDR3 nucleotides: TGTGCCAGCAGACCTTGGACAGGGCAGAACACTGAAGCTTTCTTT.

A remark on this clone: The same CDR3 arises from other DNA sequences in this sample as well. The V gene is TRBV30, the J gene TRBJ2-5; D is possibly TRBD1 (5 bases). The CDR3 is 11 amino acids. Germline V gene data show CDR1 as GTSNPN and CDR2 as SVGIG (reference sequence). V shed 5 bases and J shed 1 base, with 5 bases lying between them. For the CDR3, the DNA is TGTGCCTGGGGGGCCCAAGAGACCCAGTACTTC. Encoded protein: CAWGAQETQYF. Full variable domain (outside the CDR3, taken from reference TRBV30 and TRBJ2-5): SQTIHQWPATLVQPVGSPLSLECTVEGTSNPNLYWYRQAAGRGLQLLFYSVGIGQISSEVPQNLSASRPQDRQFILSSKKLLLSDSGFYLCAWGAQETQYFGPGTRLLVL.

The rearrangement uses TRBV7-8 and TRBJ1-2, with 9 bases that match TRBD1. Germline CDR1 is SGHVS and CDR2 is FQNEAQ. The V gene end was trimmed by 3 bases and the J gene end by 8 bases; junction bases not matched to a gene: 13. CDR3 length: 16 residues. CDR3 residues: CASSFGGQGPAGGYTF. CDR3 nucleotide sequence: TGTGCCAGCAGCTTTGGGGGACAGGGACCGGCGGGGGGCTACACCTTC.

V and J are TRBV4-2 and TRBJ1-3; TRBD1 might be the D (6 bases). This CDR3 contains 16 residues. Looked up from germline, CDR1 is LGHNA and CDR2 is YNFKEQ. V shed 3 bases and J shed 0 bases, with 12 bases lying between them. CDR3 in DNA: TGTGCCAGCAGCCAGGACGAAGGGGGCTCTGGAAACACCATATATTTT. This codes for CASSQDEGGSGNTIYF.

The table lists this clone with a few counts. This sequence joins TRBV10-1 and TRBJ1-1; possible D gene TRBD1, 6 bases. Trimming removed 5 bases at V and 4 bases at J, with 11 bases between. CDR1 is WNHNN, CDR2 SYGVQD, per germline (reference sequence). This CDR3 spans 13 amino acids. DNA of the CDR3: TGCGCCAGCAGTCCAGCACAGGGCACTGAAGCTTTCTTT. It codes for CASSPAQGTEAFF.

The V and J genes are TRBV7-2 and TRBJ2-5, with D perhaps TRBD2 (6 bases). The length of the CDR3 is 15 residues. Trimming pared 1 base from V and 5 bases from J, leaving 14 bases between. CDR1 and CDR2 from the germline V gene are SGHTA and FQGNSA. The CDR3 region has the DNA TGTGCCAGCAGCTTAGGGAGTATAGGAGGGGAGACCCAGTACTTC. Translation gives CASSLGSIGGETQYF. Variable domain in full (rest from reference TRBV7-2 and TRBJ2-5): GAGVSQSPSNKVTEKGKDVELRCDPISGHTALYWYRQSLGQGLEFLIYFQGNSAPDKSGLPSDRFSAERTGGSVSTLTIQRTQQEDSAVYLCASSLGSIGGETQYFGPGTRLLVL.

The chain has TRBV19 and TRBJ1-1, with 12 bases that match TRBD1. The CDR3 runs 17 residues. Losses at the gene ends were 4 bases for V and 0 bases for J; bases not matched to a gene: 6. The germline CDR1 and CDR2 sequences are LNHDA and SQIVND (reference sequence). CDR3 DNA: TGTGCCAGTAGTAAATCCGGGACAGGGGGCTTGAACACTGAAGCTTTCTTT. Its protein product is CASSKSGTGGLNTEAFF.

As DNA, the CDR3 is TGTGCCAGCAGCCCTAGCTCCTACGAGCAGTACTTC. It specifies CASSPSSYEQYF. The chain carries TRBV28 and TRBJ2-7; no definite D call. Germline assignment: CDR1 MDHEN and CDR2 SYDVKM. This CDR3 has 12 residues. The germline V and J ends were trimmed by 6 bases and 0 bases, with 6 bases remaining between them.

The rearrangement links TRBV16 to TRBJ1-2; 9 nucleotides align to TRBD1. The CDR3 length is 17 residues. Trimming cost V 3 bases and J 4 bases; bases outside gene matches: 12. Germline CDR1 is KGHSY and CDR2 is FQNENV. The CDR3 here is CASSHLTGGGLGYGYTF. The CDR3 bases are TGTGCCAGCAGCCACCTAACAGGGGGCGGTTTGGGCTATGGCTACACCTTC.

The chain links TRBV9 to TRBJ2-3; 13 bases are shared with TRBD2. With 4 bases clipped from V and 0 bases from J, the junction kept 11 bases outside the gene matches. Germline V gene sequence: CDR1 SGDLS, CDR2 YYNGEE. The CDR3 loop spans 19 amino acids. CDR3 residues: CASSTGLLAGGTSTDTQYF. The CDR3 nucleotides read TGTGCCAGCAGCACAGGGTTACTAGCGGGAGGGACTAGCACAGATACGCAGTATTTT.

The chain combines TRBV19 with TRBJ1-1, with D unclear. The CDR3 spans 13 residues. Germline-derived CDR1 and CDR2 are LNHDA and SQIVND (reference sequence). V shed 9 bases and J shed 0 bases, with 11 bases lying between them. The CDR3 sequence: CASGVGVNTEAFF. Written as DNA, the CDR3 is TGTGCCAGCGGGGTTGGGGTGAACACTGAAGCTTTCTTT.

This clone was observed a few times. This chain joins TRBV14 and TRBJ2-4; perhaps TRBD1 as D (6 bases). V lost 0 bases and J lost 2, with 14 bases in between. The CDR3 extends over 17 amino acids. From germline, CDR1 is SGHDN and CDR2 FVKESK. For the CDR3, the DNA is TGTGCCAGCAGCCAAGATTCAGGGGCTGGTACCAAAAACATTCAGTACTTC. As protein: CASSQDSGAGTKNIQYF. Full variable domain (outside the CDR3, taken from reference TRBV14 and TRBJ2-4): EAGVTQFPSHSVIEKGQTVTLRCDPISGHDNLYWYRRVMGKEIKFLLHFVKESKQDESGMPNNRFLAERTGGTYSTLKVQPAELEDSGVYFCASSQDSGAGTKNIQYFGAGTRLSVL.